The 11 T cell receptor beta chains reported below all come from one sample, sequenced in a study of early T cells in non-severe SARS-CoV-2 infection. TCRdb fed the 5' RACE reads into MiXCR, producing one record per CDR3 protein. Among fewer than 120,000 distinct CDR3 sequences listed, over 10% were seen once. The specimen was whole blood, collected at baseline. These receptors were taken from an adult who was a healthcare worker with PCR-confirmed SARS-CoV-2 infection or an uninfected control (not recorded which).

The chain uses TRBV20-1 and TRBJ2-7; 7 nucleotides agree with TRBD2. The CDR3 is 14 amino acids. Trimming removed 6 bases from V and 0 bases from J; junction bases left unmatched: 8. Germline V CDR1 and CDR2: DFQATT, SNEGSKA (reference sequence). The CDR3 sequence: CSALSGHISYEQYF. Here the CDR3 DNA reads TGCAGTGCCCTTAGCGGGCATATCTCCTACGAGCAGTACTTC.

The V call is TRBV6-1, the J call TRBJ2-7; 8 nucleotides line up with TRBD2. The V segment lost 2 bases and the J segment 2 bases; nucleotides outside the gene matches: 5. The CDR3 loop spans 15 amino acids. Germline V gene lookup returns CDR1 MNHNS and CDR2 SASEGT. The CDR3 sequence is CASSEIGTRTYEQYF. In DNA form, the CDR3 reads TGTGCCAGCAGTGAAATAGGGACTAGGACCTACGAGCAGTACTTC.

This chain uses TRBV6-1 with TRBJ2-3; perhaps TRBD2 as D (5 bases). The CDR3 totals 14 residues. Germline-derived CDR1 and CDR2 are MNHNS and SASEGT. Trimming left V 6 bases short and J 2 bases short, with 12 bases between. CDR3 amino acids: CASRRGSTTDTQYF. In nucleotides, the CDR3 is TGTGCCAGCAGAAGAGGGAGCACCACAGATACGCAGTATTTT.

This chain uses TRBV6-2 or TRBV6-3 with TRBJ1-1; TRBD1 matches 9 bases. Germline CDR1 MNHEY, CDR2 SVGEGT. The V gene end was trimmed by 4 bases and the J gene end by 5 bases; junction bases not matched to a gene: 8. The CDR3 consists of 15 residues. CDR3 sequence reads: CASSSQGAVWTEAFF. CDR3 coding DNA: TGTGCCAGCAGTTCACAGGGGGCTGTATGGACTGAAGCTTTCTTT.

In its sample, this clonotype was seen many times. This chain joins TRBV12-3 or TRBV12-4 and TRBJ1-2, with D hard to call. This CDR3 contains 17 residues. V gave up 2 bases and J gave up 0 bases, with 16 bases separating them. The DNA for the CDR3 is TGTGCCAGCAGTTTATCCCCCCGGGCAGGACCTAACTATGGCTACACCTTC. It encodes CASSLSPRAGPNYGYTF.

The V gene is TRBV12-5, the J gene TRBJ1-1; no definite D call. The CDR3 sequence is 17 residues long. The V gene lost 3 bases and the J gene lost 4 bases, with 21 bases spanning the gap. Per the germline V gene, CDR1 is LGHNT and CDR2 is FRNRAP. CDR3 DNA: TGTGCTAGTGGTTTAGCCCCCCGAGTTGCGCAGTCCACTGAAGCTTTCTTT. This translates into CASGLAPRVAQSTEAFF.

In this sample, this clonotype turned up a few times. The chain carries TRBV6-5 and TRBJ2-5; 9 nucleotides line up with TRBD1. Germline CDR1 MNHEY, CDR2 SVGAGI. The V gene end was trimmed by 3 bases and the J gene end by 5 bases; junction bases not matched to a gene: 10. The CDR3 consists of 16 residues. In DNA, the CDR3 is TGTGCCAGCAGTTATCTTGGGACAGGGCAAACGGAGACCCAGTACTTC. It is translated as CASSYLGTGQTETQYF.

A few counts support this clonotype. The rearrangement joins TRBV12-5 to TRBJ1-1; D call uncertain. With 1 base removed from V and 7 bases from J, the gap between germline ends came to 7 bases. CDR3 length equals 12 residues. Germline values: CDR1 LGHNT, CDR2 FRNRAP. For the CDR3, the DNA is TGTGCTAGTGGTTTGGAGACTCTTGAAGCTTTCTTT. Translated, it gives CASGLETLEAFF.

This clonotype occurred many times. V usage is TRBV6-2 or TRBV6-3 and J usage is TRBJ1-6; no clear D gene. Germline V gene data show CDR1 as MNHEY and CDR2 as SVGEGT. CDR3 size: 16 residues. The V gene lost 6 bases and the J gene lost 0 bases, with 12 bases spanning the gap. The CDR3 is CASRRGVSSYNSPLHF. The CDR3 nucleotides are TGTGCCAGCAGACGTGGTGTTAGCTCCTATAATTCACCCCTCCACTTT.

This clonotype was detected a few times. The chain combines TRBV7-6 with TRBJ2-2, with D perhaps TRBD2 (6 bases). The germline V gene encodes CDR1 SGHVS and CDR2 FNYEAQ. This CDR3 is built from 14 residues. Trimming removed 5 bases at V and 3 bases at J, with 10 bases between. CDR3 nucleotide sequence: TGTGCCAGCAGCCCGGAGGGCGACACCGGGGAGCTGTTTTTT. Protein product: CASSPEGDTGELFF.

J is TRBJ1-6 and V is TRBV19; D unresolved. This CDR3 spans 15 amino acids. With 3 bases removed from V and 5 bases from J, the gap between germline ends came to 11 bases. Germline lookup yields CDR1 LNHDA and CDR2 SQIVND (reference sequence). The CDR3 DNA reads TGTGCCAGTAGTATTCGACGGACCGATAATTCACCCCTCCACTTT. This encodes CASSIRRTDNSPLHF.